This T cell receptor beta chain comes out of a study of PD-1 blockade in classical Hodgkin lymphoma. The time point denotes: cycle 4 day 1 (C4D1), after around six weeks of nivolumab. Each patient relapsed following autologous stem cell transplantation, and prior brentuximab vedotin exposure differed. This clone was observed a few times. The repertoire was sequenced with immunoSEQ multiplex PCR; TCRdb's copy has only in-frame clones and lacks some. The sample has approximately 20,000 clones, 80% seen once; the top ten hold under 25%. The CDR3 length is 17 residues. V shed 5 bases and J 0 bases; nucleotides not matched to a gene: 6. Germline-derived CDR1 and CDR2 are WNHNN and SYGVQD (reference sequence).

J is TRBJ2-2 and V is TRBV10-1, with 10 bases matching TRBD2. This receptor was identified in a human donor with classical Hodgkin lymphoma. The material was peripheral blood mononuclear cells (PBMCs), obtained before the fourth cycle of nivolumab. The CDR3 reads CASSPSGRLANTGELFF. The CDR3 nucleotides read TGCGCCAGCAGTCCTAGCGGGAGACTCGCGAACACCGGGGAGCTGTTTTTT.